These T cell receptor beta chains were read from a single sample in a study of blood T cell repertoires in COVID-19. The data were produced by immunoSEQ multiplex PCR, yet TCRdb's version contains in-frame clones alone and is incomplete. Among 70,000 to 90,000 clones listed, 86% were seen once. Material for sequencing was peripheral blood. The origin of the receptors is a man in his 60s with acute or convalescent COVID-19. The CDR3 runs from the conserved cysteine through the conserved F or W. Each record gives: V gene, clone size, D gene, J gene, CDR3 protein, CDR3 DNA. The D gene is left open where the match is weak. Clone size, where shown, is once, few, many, or a class for clones that have expanded.

v_call: TRBV6-2/TRBV6-3
clone_size: once
d_call: -
j_call: TRBJ1-1
cdr3_aa: CASSRPTLRGTEAFF
cdr3_nt: TGTGCCAGCAGCCGTCCGACCCTCCGGGGCACTGAAGCTTTCTTT

v_call: TRBV7-6
clone_size: -
d_call: TRBD1
j_call: TRBJ2-7
cdr3_aa: CASSIATGGYEQYF
cdr3_nt: TGTGCCAGCAGCATAGCTACAGGGGGCTACGAGCAGTACTTC

v_call: TRBV6-2/TRBV6-3
clone_size: -
d_call: -
j_call: TRBJ1-1
cdr3_aa: CASSYGIEAFF
cdr3_nt: TGTGCCAGCAGTTATGGCATTGAAGCTTTCTTT

v_call: TRBV27
clone_size: -
d_call: TRBD1
j_call: TRBJ1-1
cdr3_aa: CASSTGTGDFWAFF
cdr3_nt: TGTGCCAGCAGTACCGGGACAGGGGATTTTTGGGCTTTCTTT

v_call: TRBV27
clone_size: -
d_call: TRBD1
j_call: TRBJ1-1
cdr3_aa: CASNKQGRWTEAFF
cdr3_nt: TGTGCCAGCAATAAACAGGGGAGATGGACTGAAGCTTTCTTT

v_call: TRBV9
clone_size: few
d_call: -
j_call: TRBJ1-6
cdr3_aa: CASRAGLNNSPLHF
cdr3_nt: TGTGCCAGCAGAGCCGGACTGAATAATTCACCCCTCCACTTT

v_call: TRBV7-9
clone_size: -
d_call: -
j_call: TRBJ1-1
cdr3_aa: CASSLVAGVGTEAFF
cdr3_nt: TGTGCCAGCAGCTTAGTGGCAGGGGTGGGTACTGAAGCTTTCTTT

v_call: TRBV7-9
clone_size: -
d_call: -
j_call: TRBJ2-1
cdr3_aa: CASSHSSPGLGEQFF
cdr3_nt: TGTGCCAGCAGCCACTCCTCGCCGGGGTTAGGTGAGCAGTTCTTC

v_call: TRBV11-3
clone_size: -
d_call: TRBD2
j_call: TRBJ2-2
cdr3_aa: CASSDGLAGGYTGELFF
cdr3_nt: TGTGCCAGCAGCGACGGACTAGCGGGAGGGTACACCGGGGAGCTGTTTTTT

v_call: TRBV6-1
clone_size: -
d_call: -
j_call: TRBJ1-2
cdr3_aa: CASSEVIRRQDAITF
cdr3_nt: TGTGCCAGCAGTGAAGTGATCAGGAGACAGGATGCCATCACCTTC

v_call: TRBV9
clone_size: -
d_call: TRBD2
j_call: TRBJ2-5
cdr3_aa: CASSVVAGVFETQYF
cdr3_nt: TGTGCCAGCAGCGTAGTGGCGGGAGTTTTTGAGACCCAGTACTTC

v_call: TRBV19
clone_size: -
d_call: TRBD2
j_call: TRBJ2-2
cdr3_aa: CASSSTSGGAAGYMVLFF
cdr3_nt: TGTGCCAGTAGTTCGACTAGCGGGGGGGCAGCCGGTTATATGGTGCTGTTTTTT

v_call: TRBV7-7
clone_size: -
d_call: -
j_call: TRBJ1-1
cdr3_aa: CASSPPGQQNTEAFF
cdr3_nt: TGTGCCAGCAGTCCACCCGGACAGCAGAACACTGAAGCTTTCTTT

v_call: TRBV6-6
clone_size: -
d_call: TRBD2
j_call: TRBJ2-1
cdr3_aa: CASSYLAGGGNEQFF
cdr3_nt: TGTGCCAGCAGTTACCTAGCGGGAGGGGGGAATGAGCAGTTCTTC

v_call: TRBV7-2
clone_size: -
d_call: -
j_call: TRBJ2-6
cdr3_aa: CASNTGLLRTGANVLTF
cdr3_nt: TGTGCCAGCAACACCGGACTCCTACGAACGGGGGCCAACGTCCTGACTTTC

v_call: TRBV6-2/TRBV6-3
clone_size: -
d_call: TRBD1
j_call: TRBJ1-3
cdr3_aa: CASSFRGTAGNTIYF
cdr3_nt: TGTGCCAGCAGCTTTCGAGGGACAGCAGGAAACACCATATATTTT

v_call: TRBV6-5
clone_size: -
d_call: TRBD1
j_call: TRBJ2-2
cdr3_aa: CASRHQQGAGGELFF
cdr3_nt: TGTGCCAGCAGACACCAACAGGGGGCGGGCGGGGAGCTGTTTTTT

v_call: TRBV18
clone_size: -
d_call: -
j_call: TRBJ1-5
cdr3_aa: CATSGGSNQPQHF
cdr3_nt: TGTGCCACCTCCGGGGGTTCCAATCAGCCCCAGCATTTT

v_call: TRBV5-1
clone_size: -
d_call: -
j_call: TRBJ2-3
cdr3_aa: CASSLVGRGETDTQYF
cdr3_nt: TGCGCCAGCAGCTTGGTCGGCAGGGGGGAGACAGATACGCAGTATTTT

v_call: TRBV12-3/TRBV12-4
clone_size: once
d_call: -
j_call: TRBJ2-7
cdr3_aa: CASSFNSEQYF
cdr3_nt: TGTGCCAGCAGTTTCAACAGCGAGCAGTACTTC

v_call: TRBV6-1
clone_size: -
d_call: TRBD1
j_call: TRBJ1-2
cdr3_aa: CASSEAQGAYGYTF
cdr3_nt: TGTGCCAGCAGTGAAGCACAGGGGGCATATGGCTACACCTTC

v_call: TRBV6-5
clone_size: -
d_call: TRBD1
j_call: TRBJ1-6
cdr3_aa: CASGLGGRQGPLHF
cdr3_nt: TGTGCCAGTGGCCTTGGTGGGAGACAGGGACCCCTCCACTTT

v_call: TRBV6-1
clone_size: few
d_call: -
j_call: TRBJ2-7
cdr3_aa: CASSERTFSIYEQYF
cdr3_nt: TGTGCCAGCAGTGAAAGGACATTCTCCATCTACGAGCAGTACTTC

v_call: TRBV7-6
clone_size: -
d_call: TRBD1
j_call: TRBJ2-7
cdr3_aa: CASSLEGRGREQYF
cdr3_nt: TGTGCCAGCAGCTTAGAGGGCAGGGGGCGTGAGCAGTACTTC

v_call: TRBV7-9
clone_size: -
d_call: -
j_call: TRBJ2-4
cdr3_aa: CASSLSGGSKNIQYF
cdr3_nt: TGTGCCAGCAGCTTGAGTGGTGGTTCTAAAAACATTCAGTACTTC

v_call: TRBV7-9
clone_size: -
d_call: TRBD1
j_call: TRBJ2-2
cdr3_aa: CASSLTTGGVTGELFF
cdr3_nt: TGTGCCAGCAGCTTGACGACAGGGGGAGTCACCGGGGAGCTGTTTTTT

v_call: TRBV10-3
clone_size: -
d_call: -
j_call: TRBJ1-2
cdr3_aa: CAITPAGVPAGYTF
cdr3_nt: TGTGCCATCACGCCCGCGGGGGTTCCTGCTGGCTACACCTTC

v_call: TRBV5-1
clone_size: -
d_call: -
j_call: TRBJ1-2
cdr3_aa: CASSRGTPNYGYTF
cdr3_nt: TGCGCCAGCAGCAGAGGGACACCCAACTATGGCTACACCTTC

v_call: TRBV12-5
clone_size: -
d_call: -
j_call: TRBJ2-3
cdr3_aa: CASGTTVRVSTDTQYF
cdr3_nt: TGTGCTAGTGGTACGACCGTCAGGGTTAGCACAGATACGCAGTATTTT

v_call: TRBV12-5
clone_size: -
d_call: TRBD1
j_call: TRBJ1-1
cdr3_aa: CASGLGDRGRPEAFF
cdr3_nt: TGTGCTAGTGGTTTGGGGGACAGGGGCCGGCCTGAAGCTTTCTTT

v_call: TRBV30
clone_size: once
d_call: -
j_call: TRBJ1-6
cdr3_aa: CAWTTGRNSPLHF
cdr3_nt: TGTGCCTGGACGACAGGCAGAAATTCACCCCTCCACTTT

v_call: TRBV30
clone_size: once
d_call: -
j_call: TRBJ1-1
cdr3_aa: CAWSVRLVGATSTEAFF
cdr3_nt: TGTGCCTGGAGTGTAAGGTTGGTGGGGGCGACATCCACTGAAGCTTTCTTT

v_call: TRBV28
clone_size: -
d_call: -
j_call: TRBJ2-7
cdr3_aa: CASSAQEGRQYF
cdr3_nt: TGTGCCAGCAGTGCCCAGGAGGGTCGGCAGTACTTC

v_call: TRBV7-3
clone_size: -
d_call: TRBD2
j_call: TRBJ2-3
cdr3_aa: CASSFISGRDADTQYF
cdr3_nt: TGTGCCAGCAGCTTTATTAGCGGGAGGGACGCAGATACGCAGTATTTT

v_call: TRBV5-1
clone_size: -
d_call: TRBD1
j_call: TRBJ2-1
cdr3_aa: CASSISTGLYNEQFF
cdr3_nt: TGCGCCAGCAGCATCTCGACAGGGTTATACAATGAGCAGTTCTTC